Below, one TCR beta chain is given with its context. J was trimmed by 5 bases and V by 4 bases; bases with no gene match: 7. Germline loops: CDR1 SGHDT, CDR2 YYEEEE. The CDR3 is 15 residues long. In the study's own analysis: Amplification with reference gene primers provided the estimates of nucleated cell counts. The repertoire was sequenced with immunoSEQ multiplex PCR; TCRdb's copy has only in-frame clones and lacks some. V, J and clone size are taken as reported in that table, and D and trimming were inferred from the DNA itself. The repertoire holds about 370,000 clones, with around 87% as singletons. The source of the sample is a study of blood T cell repertoires in COVID-19. Study at large: Specimens from acute and convalescent COVID-19 originated in the United States, Italy and Spain. In each case, the material was cDNA or gDNA derived from T cells, B-cell-depleted T cells, or PBMCs.

This TCR was recovered from a woman in her twenties or thirties with COVID-19, enrolled during active disease. The gene calls are TRBV5-6 and TRBJ1-4; 8 bases align to TRBD1. Sequences were obtained from peripheral blood. The DNA of the CDR3 is TGTGCCAGCAGCCTTACAGGGGGATCCAATGAAAAACTGTTTTTT. It specifies CASSLTGGSNEKLFF.